This T cell receptor (beta chain) was found in a study of identical twins. This clonotype came up many times. TCRdb fed the 5' RACE reads into MiXCR, producing one record per CDR3 protein. The table shows 1.5 million to 2 million distinct CDR3 sequences, with under 35% occurring only once. The germline V gene encodes CDR1 MGHDK and CDR2 SYGVNS. Trimming at V came to 2 bases and at J to 2 bases, leaving 0 bases not matched to a gene. The CDR3 has 14 residues. This TCR came from a newborn girl in good health. This rearrangement joins TRBV25-1 to TRBJ1-5, with 7 bases identical to TRBD1. Sequencing used cord blood. CDR3 sequence (DNA): TGTGCCAGCAGTGAAGGACAGGGCAATCAGCCCCAGCATTTT. Amino acid sequence: CASSEGQGNQPQHF.